These 18 T cell receptor beta chains originate from one sample sequenced in a study of early T cells in non-severe SARS-CoV-2 infection. TCRdb independently ran MiXCR on the 5' RACE reads; one entry per CDR3 protein. The sample yields some 29,000 distinct CDR3 sequences, less than 6.5% seen once. Input material: whole blood. These receptors came from an adult who was a healthcare worker with PCR-confirmed SARS-CoV-2 infection or an uninfected control (not recorded which).

This clonotype was seen many times. The V gene is TRBV27, the J gene TRBJ2-2; TRBD2 matches at 9 bases. With V trimmed by 7 bases and J by 2 bases, 8 bases remained unmatched. The CDR3 has 16 residues. Germline CDR1 and CDR2: MNHEY and SMNVEV (reference sequence). The CDR3 region has the DNA TGTGCCAGCACCAAAGGACTAGCGCTTAACACCGGGGAGCTGTTTTTT. Encoded protein: CASTKGLALNTGELFF.

This clonotype was found many times. V usage is TRBV28 and J usage is TRBJ2-1; D is undetermined. Trimming cost V 9 bases and J 7 bases, with 13 bases left between them. Germline CDR1 and CDR2: MDHEN and SYDVKM. CDR3 length: 12 residues. The CDR3 sequence: CASVVSLNEQFF. DNA of the CDR3: TGTGCCAGTGTAGTGTCTTTGAATGAGCAGTTCTTC.

At least ten counts were recorded for this clonotype. The chain links TRBV5-1 to TRBJ1-1; D perhaps matches TRBD1 (6 bases). The germline V and J ends were trimmed by 1 base and 1 base, with 11 bases remaining between them. The CDR3 totals 15 residues. Germline CDR1 reads SGHRS; CDR2 reads YFSETQ. The CDR3, as DNA: TGCGCCAGCAGCTTGATGGGGGCGCGGAACACTGAAGCTTTCTTT. Amino acids: CASSLMGARNTEAFF. The full variable domain, its missing parts supplied by reference TRBV5-1 and TRBJ1-1, is KAGVTQTPRYLIKTRGQQVTLSCSPISGHRSVSWYQQTPGQGLQFLFEYFSETQRNKGNFPGRFSGRQFSNSRSEMNVSTLELGDSALYLCASSLMGARNTEAFFGQGTRLTVV.

This clonotype was detected many times. This sequence joins TRBV7-2 and TRBJ1-2, with D unresolved. The V gene's germline CDR1 is SGHTA and CDR2 FQGNSA. The CDR3 extends over 13 amino acids. V dropped 6 bases and J dropped 2 bases, with 10 bases sitting between them. CDR3: CASSYTENYGYTF. Here the CDR3 DNA reads TGTGCCAGCAGTTACACAGAGAACTATGGCTACACCTTC.

The gene calls are TRBV29-1 and TRBJ2-7; 7 nucleotides match TRBD1. V dropped 7 bases and J dropped 0; count of bases not matched to a gene: 9. Germline CDR1 and CDR2: SQVTM and ANQGSEA. This CDR3 has 14 amino acids. The CDR3 region is CSALHRDSSYEQYF. In DNA, the CDR3 is TGCAGCGCCCTGCATCGGGACAGCTCCTACGAGCAGTACTTC.

This clonotype was detected many times. The gene calls are TRBV27 and TRBJ1-1; D remains unclear. CDR1 MNHEY and CDR2 SMNVEV come from the germline V gene (reference sequence). The CDR3 covers 14 residues. V was cut by 2 bases and J by 2 bases, with 9 bases left in between. Here the CDR3 reads CASSLQDGNTEAFF. For the CDR3, the DNA is TGTGCCAGCAGTTTACAGGACGGCAACACTGAAGCTTTCTTT.

This clonotype was counted ten times or more. V gene TRBV10-3 combines with J gene TRBJ1-5, with D possibly TRBD1 on 5 matching bases. Germline-derived CDR1 and CDR2 are ENHRY and SYGVKD. CDR3 length equals 15 residues. Trimming shortened V by 2 bases and J by 5 bases, and 13 bases separated the two germline ends. The CDR3, as DNA: TGTGCCATCAGTGAGGGGGCAGGTCTAGATCAGCCCCAGCATTTT. This sequence encodes CAISEGAGLDQPQHF.

Note on this clonotype: This may arise from a read error, as a much more abundant clone is one base away. The V and J genes are TRBV7-9 and TRBJ2-3, with 7 bases fitting TRBD2. Losses at the gene ends were 1 base for V and 8 bases for J; bases not matched to a gene: 6. This CDR3 has 14 residues. Germline loops: CDR1 SEHNR, CDR2 FQNEAQ (reference sequence). The CDR3 region has the DNA TGTGCCAGCAGCTTAGGACTAGCTAAGGGTACGCAGTATTTT. It encodes CASSLGLAKGTQYF.

This clonotype was counted ten times or more. The J gene is TRBJ1-2, the V gene TRBV12-3 or TRBV12-4; 8 nucleotides match TRBD1. CDR3 length: 14 residues. V lost 5 bases, J lost 4 bases, and 6 bases stayed unmatched. CDR3 sequence reads: CASSGLGQVYGYTF. As DNA, the CDR3 is TGTGCCAGCAGTGGCCTGGGACAGGTCTATGGCTACACCTTC.

V is TRBV28 and J is TRBJ2-7; TRBD2 matches at 15 bases. J lost 4 bases, V lost 4 bases, and 8 bases had no gene match. Germline V CDR1 and CDR2: MDHEN, SYDVKM. This CDR3 region has 17 residues. Here the CDR3 DNA reads TGTGCCAGCAGTTCCCTTCGGACTAGCGGGAGGGCTTACGAGCAGTACTTC. This sequence encodes CASSSLRTSGRAYEQYF.

This clonotype was seen many times. This chain connects TRBV20-1 to TRBJ2-1; no reliable D call. This CDR3 region has 12 residues. Germline lookup yields CDR1 DFQATT and CDR2 SNEGSKA (reference sequence). The V end was cut by 3 bases, the J end by 0 bases, with 3 bases between. CDR3 sequence reads: CSASRSYNEQFF. In DNA, the CDR3 is TGCAGTGCTAGCCGCTCCTACAATGAGCAGTTCTTC.

The sample holds many counts of this clonotype. The chain couples TRBV13 to TRBJ2-1; D ambiguous. The germline CDR1 and CDR2 sequences are PRHDT and FYEKMQ (reference sequence). This CDR3 has 13 residues. V lost 6 bases and J 4 bases, leaving 10 bases between the germline ends. Here the CDR3 reads CASSRQFYNEQFF. CDR3 in DNA: TGTGCCAGCAGTCGACAATTTTACAATGAGCAGTTCTTC.

The chain links TRBV28 to TRBJ2-5; 11 bases match TRBD2. V shed 3 bases and J 3 bases; nucleotides not matched to a gene: 3. This CDR3 is built from 15 residues. CDR1 is MDHEN, CDR2 SYDVKM, per germline. This CDR3 reads CASSLRLAGKETQYF. The CDR3 bases are TGTGCCAGCAGTTTGAGACTAGCGGGGAAAGAGACCCAGTACTTC. Full variable domain (rest looked up from reference TRBV28 and TRBJ2-5): DVKVTQSSRYLVKRTGEKVFLECVQDMDHENMFWYRQDPGLGLRLIYFSYDVKMKEKGDIPEGYSVSREKKERFSLILESASTNQTSMYLCASSLRLAGKETQYFGPGTRLLVL.

In this sample, this clonotype turned up many times. V is TRBV2 and J is TRBJ1-4; D remains unclear. Germline loops: CDR1 SNHLY, CDR2 FYNNEI. The CDR3 totals 14 residues. Trimming stripped 6 bases from V and 0 bases from J, with 8 bases between. The CDR3 DNA is TGTGCCAGCAGGCTAGCGACAACTAATGAAAAACTGTTTTTT. Amino acid sequence: CASRLATTNEKLFF.

This chain links TRBV7-9 with TRBJ2-7, with TRBD1 identical over 8 bases. V lost 4 bases and J lost 6; bases outside the gene matches: 8. The length of the CDR3 is 14 residues. Germline V lookup: CDR1 SEHNR, CDR2 FQNEAQ (reference sequence). For the CDR3, the DNA is TGTGCCAGCAGCTGGACAGGGTCTTCTGGCGAGCAGTACTTC. Translation: CASSWTGSSGEQYF.

The rearrangement uses TRBV7-2 and TRBJ2-3; TRBD2 aligns across 8 bases. Germline CDR1 SGHTA, CDR2 FQGNSA. The V segment lost 5 bases and the J segment 11 bases; nucleotides outside the gene matches: 9. The CDR3 contains 13 residues. The CDR3 loop is CASSPGGLAGQYF. The CDR3 DNA reads TGTGCCAGCAGCCCCGGCGGACTAGCAGGGCAGTATTTT. The full variable domain, with the rest looked up from reference TRBV7-2 and TRBJ2-3, is GAGVSQSPSNKVTEKGKDVELRCDPISGHTALYWYRQSLGQGLEFLIYFQGNSAPDKSGLPSDRFSAERTGGSVSTLTIQRTQQEDSAVYLCASSPGGLAGQYFGPGTRLTVL.

This clonotype has ten or more counts. This chain connects TRBV20-1 to TRBJ2-1; 8 bases align to TRBD2. J was trimmed by 3 bases and V by 1 base; bases with no gene match: 14. Germline loops: CDR1 DFQATT, CDR2 SNEGSKA (reference sequence). There are 18 residues in the CDR3. This CDR3 is CSARGGLASPKFYNEQFF. The CDR3 region has the DNA TGCAGTGCTAGAGGAGGACTAGCATCACCAAAGTTCTACAATGAGCAGTTCTTC.

This clonotype was picked up many times. The rearrangement uses TRBV7-2 and TRBJ2-7; 12 nucleotides align to TRBD2. Germline values: CDR1 SGHTA, CDR2 FQGNSA. This CDR3 has 17 amino acids. The V gene end was trimmed by 3 bases and the J gene end by 2 bases; junction bases not matched to a gene: 8. CDR3: CASSFSSGRALPYEQYF. The DNA for the CDR3 is TGTGCCAGCAGCTTCTCTAGCGGGAGGGCTCTCCCCTACGAGCAGTACTTC.